What follows describes a single T cell receptor (beta chain). This CDR3 is built from 14 residues. Germline lookup yields CDR1 SNHLY and CDR2 FYNNEI. V dropped 3 bases and J dropped 4 bases, with 12 bases sitting between them. Method: immunoSEQ multiplex PCR; TCRdb's copy keeps in-frame clones and lacks some. Here the sample spans about 90,000 clones, about 89% being singletons. This sample was taken from a study of OX40 agonist ivuxolimab in advanced cancers. For the study at large: Patients in dose escalation had liver, melanoma, kidney or head and neck cancers. Enrollees could have had prior anti-PD-1, anti-PD-L1 or anti-CTLA-4 therapy, which around 43% had received. Three patients got partial responses; one had hepatocellular carcinoma and two had cutaneous melanoma.

The sequences come from CD4+ or CD8+ T cells sorted from blood, collected in a trial of the OX40 agonist ivuxolimab. The receptor comes from an adult with an advanced solid tumor such as melanoma, head and neck, liver or kidney cancer. This sequence joins TRBV2 and TRBJ2-5; possible D gene TRBD2, 5 bases. CDR3 amino acids: CASSDGFRGETQYF. CDR3 sequence (DNA): TGTGCCAGCAGTGACGGGTTTCGGGGAGAGACCCAGTACTTC.